The 14 T cell receptor beta chains reported below all come from one sample, sequenced in a study of long-term antiretroviral therapy in people with HIV (dated by TCRdb to between 2022 and 2023). The immunoSEQ hsTCRB v3.0 assay was used at survey level resolution to sequence the TRB variable region. The table was pulled from immuneACCESS by TCRdb, which kept in-frame rearrangements only. Such tables lose some clones; where checked, under half of the loss comes from unresolved V genes, and the rest has no known cause. Recorded for this sample are roughly 28,000 clones; roughly 90% of them occurred a single time. The leading ten clones occupy roughly 4% of the sample. The sample here was unsorted PBMCs, taken 5.2 years after starting antiretroviral therapy. These receptors originate from a woman aged 40 to 50 with HIV.

This chain links TRBV10-3 with TRBJ2-1, with no clear D. From germline, CDR1 is ENHRY and CDR2 SYGVKD. V was shortened by 5 bases and J by 10 bases, with 12 bases between the two germline ends. The CDR3 covers 12 residues. For the CDR3, the DNA is TGTGCCATCAGTCGCCCGGATGGAGAGCAGTTCTTC. Its protein is CAISRPDGEQFF.

In nucleotides, the CDR3 is TGTGCCAGCAGGGACCCGGTAGTGGGCTATGGCTACACCTTC. Translating it yields CASRDPVVGYGYTF. The V and J genes are TRBV11-2 and TRBJ1-2, with D unresolved. This CDR3 is built from 14 residues. From germline, CDR1 is SGHAT and CDR2 FQNNGV. V lost 6 bases and J lost 4, with 15 bases in between.

V and J are TRBV7-8 and TRBJ2-7; D uncertain. Trimming took 3 bases from V and 1 from J, leaving 7 bases between them. The germline CDR1 and CDR2 sequences are SGHVS and FQNEAQ. This CDR3 has 13 amino acids. The CDR3 protein is CASSFAPSYEQYF. CDR3 sequence (DNA): TGTGCCAGCAGCTTCGCCCCTTCCTACGAGCAGTACTTC.

The rearrangement links TRBV5-1 to TRBJ2-7; 10 bases are a match to TRBD1. Per germline, CDR1 SGHRS and CDR2 YFSETQ. J lost 3 bases, V lost 5 bases, and 8 bases had no gene match. CDR3 length: 15 amino acids. In nucleotides, the CDR3 is TGCGCCAGCAGTCCTGACAGGGGGCCTAGCTACGAGCAGTACTTC. Translation gives CASSPDRGPSYEQYF. Combining the CDR3 with reference TRBV5-1 and TRBJ2-7 gives the whole variable domain KAGVTQTPRYLIKTRGQQVTLSCSPISGHRSVSWYQQTPGQGLQFLFEYFSETQRNKGNFPGRFSGRQFSNSRSEMNVSTLELGDSALYLCASSPDRGPSYEQYFGPGTRLTVT.

This clone was counted only a few times. This chain links TRBV29-1 with TRBJ1-2; the D is unclear. The CDR3 is 16 residues long. Germline-derived CDR1 and CDR2 are SQVTM and ANQGSEA. V dropped 0 bases and J dropped 8 bases, with 22 bases sitting between them. The CDR3 sequence is CSVEDLSDGETSGYTF. The CDR3 DNA reads as TGCAGCGTTGAAGATCTTTCGGACGGGGAAACCTCCGGCTACACCTTC.

The rearrangement links TRBV18 to TRBJ1-2; 7 bases align to TRBD1. The CDR3 totals 14 residues. Germline V gene data show CDR1 as KGHSH and CDR2 as LQKENI. After removal of 2 bases from V and 6 bases from J, the junction contained 6 bases not matched to a gene. CDR3 residues: CASSPRDSPNGYTF. The CDR3 DNA is TGTGCCAGCTCACCAAGGGACAGTCCGAATGGCTACACCTTC.

V and J are TRBV15 and TRBJ1-2; D possibly corresponds to TRBD1 (6 bases). The germline V gene has CDR1 LNHNV and CDR2 YYDKDF (reference sequence). The CDR3 covers 18 residues. Deletions cut 0 bases from V and 0 bases from J, with 17 bases between. CDR3 protein: CATSREGGSLLANYGYTF. The DNA of the CDR3 is TGTGCCACCAGCAGAGAAGGGGGTTCGCTCTTGGCTAACTATGGCTACACCTTC.

The V call is TRBV20-1, the J call TRBJ1-2; the D gene is possibly TRBD1 (6 bases). The CDR3 has 11 residues. Trimming removed 3 bases at V and 8 bases at J, with 10 bases between. The germline gives CDR1 DFQATT, CDR2 SNEGSKA (reference sequence). The chain's CDR3 is CSASRGEGYTF. The CDR3 DNA is TGCAGTGCTAGTAGGGGGGAAGGCTACACCTTC.

By share of the sample, this clone is medium-sized (0.01 to 0.1%). The J gene is TRBJ2-5, the V gene TRBV5-1, with 7 nucleotides matching TRBD1. The CDR3 covers 15 residues. Germline V gives CDR1 SGHRS, CDR2 YFSETQ. Unmatched junction bases numbered 6, after V lost 2 bases and J lost 2 bases. CDR3 in DNA: TGCGCCAGCAGCTTAGACAGGGTCGGGCAAGAGACCCAGTACTTC. The encoded protein is CASSLDRVGQETQYF.

The chain recombines TRBV7-9 with TRBJ2-4, with D perhaps TRBD1 or TRBD2 (7 bases each). The CDR3 is made up of 15 amino acids. The V and J ends lost 5 bases and 1 base respectively, with 12 bases between them. Germline values: CDR1 SEHNR, CDR2 FQNEAQ (reference sequence). The CDR3 region is CASSIQGGAKNIQYF. CDR3 coding DNA: TGTGCCAGCAGCATTCAGGGGGGGGCCAAAAACATTCAGTACTTC.

This rearrangement joins TRBV7-9 to TRBJ2-7, with D possibly TRBD2 on 6 matching bases. CDR1 and CDR2 (germline): SEHNR, FQNEAQ (reference sequence). V lost 5 bases, J lost 4 bases, and 12 bases lay in between. This CDR3 has 13 amino acids. CDR3 residues: CASSPRGIYEQYF. In DNA, the CDR3 is TGTGCCAGCAGCCCCCGGGGGATATACGAGCAGTACTTC.

This chain joins TRBV27 and TRBJ2-1, with TRBD2 matching 13 bases. Germline V lookup: CDR1 MNHEY, CDR2 SMNVEV (reference sequence). CDR3 length equals 16 residues. With V trimmed by 5 bases and J by 8 bases, 9 bases remained unmatched. The CDR3 here is CASSHQLAGGPDEQFF. The CDR3, as DNA: TGTGCCAGCAGTCATCAACTAGCGGGAGGGCCGGATGAGCAGTTCTTC.

The chain couples TRBV6-5 to TRBJ2-7, with D unclear. The V and J ends lost 0 bases and 6 bases respectively, with 9 bases between them. The CDR3 has 13 residues. CDR1 and CDR2 from the germline V gene are MNHEY and SVGAGI. The CDR3 DNA reads as TGTGCCAGCAGTTACTCGATTCTAAGCGAGCAGTACTTC. It encodes CASSYSILSEQYF.

The genes are TRBV5-4 and TRBJ2-3, with a possible D match to TRBD2 (6 bases). Trimming pared 0 bases from V and 1 base from J, leaving 6 bases between. Per the germline V gene, CDR1 is SGHNT and CDR2 is YYREEE (reference sequence). The CDR3 consists of 14 residues. CDR3 amino acids: CASSLAGGTDTQYF. The CDR3 DNA is TGTGCCAGCAGCTTGGCGGGGGGCACAGATACGCAGTATTTT.